These 2 T cell receptor beta chains were all obtained from the same sample, sequenced in a study of T cells after yellow fever vaccination. TCRdb processed the 5' RACE reads anew with MiXCR; each CDR3 protein has one entry. The sample has under 350,000 distinct CDR3 sequences; over 4% are singletons. The source was PBMCs, collected 5 days after the yellow fever booster vaccination. The origin of the receptors is a man aged 18 to 35 who received the YFV17D yellow fever vaccine.

This clonotype was found many times. CDR3 amino acids: CASSEKGGGGELFF. CDR3 DNA sequence: TGTGCCAGCAGTGAGAAGGGAGGTGGCGGGGAGCTGTTTTTT. This sequence joins TRBV6-4 and TRBJ2-2; D is possibly TRBD2 (6 bases). Germline CDR1 MRHNA, CDR2 SNTAGT. V shed 3 bases and J shed 7 bases, with 12 bases lying between them. The CDR3 has 14 amino acids.

This clonotype has ten or more counts. The V and J genes are TRBV20-1 and TRBJ2-4, with a possible D match to TRBD2 (6 bases). This CDR3 has 15 amino acids. Between the trimmed V and J ends, which lost 6 bases and 8 bases, there was a span of 23 bases. Germline CDR1 and CDR2: DFQATT and SNEGSKA (reference sequence). The CDR3: CSAGRRVQRGDIQYF. In DNA, the CDR3 is TGCAGTGCGGGACGGAGGGTCCAACGAGGTGACATTCAGTACTTC.